The following is a T cell receptor beta chain sequence with its context. Sequencing used immunoSEQ multiplex PCR; TCRdb keeps in-frame clones, though not all of them. The sample holds 45,000 to 60,000 clones, approximately 90% seen once. This record belongs to a study of PD-L1 blockade in urothelial cancer. As to time point: peripheral blood 6 weeks after treatment start. Germline assignment: CDR1 SGHVS and CDR2 FNYEAQ. Losses at the gene ends were 3 bases for V and 4 bases for J; bases not matched to a gene: 4. The CDR3 has 15 residues. Material: PBMCs, obtained around atezolizumab (anti-PD-L1) treatment. The sequence came from a man aged 55 to 70 with urothelial cancer. J is TRBJ1-2 and V is TRBV7-6, with 11 bases lining up with TRBD1. In nucleotides, the CDR3 is TGTGCCAGCAGCTTGGGACAGGGGGTCGTCTATGGCTACACCTTC. Translating gives CASSLGQGVVYGYTF.